One sample yielded the 25 T cell receptor beta chains listed below, sequenced in a study of blood T cell repertoires in COVID-19. Assay used: immunoSEQ multiplex PCR; TCRdb lists only in-frame clones, some missing. Of 210,000 or so clones listed, 80% are singletons. Sequenced: PBMCs or T cells enriched from blood (not recorded which). All receptors come from a man in his thirties or forties with acute COVID-19.

The chain joins TRBV28 to TRBJ2-3; 10 bases fit TRBD1. Germline CDR1 reads MDHEN; CDR2 reads SYDVKM. V lost 5 bases to trimming and J lost 3 bases; unmatched junction nucleotides: 5. The CDR3 runs to 15 residues. The CDR3 sequence: CASSQRGQGTDTQYF. CDR3 coding DNA: TGTGCCAGCAGTCAACGGGGACAGGGGACAGATACGCAGTATTTT.

CDR3 residues: CASSKTANTEAFF. The CDR3 DNA sequence: TGTGCCAGTAGCAAGACAGCGAACACTGAAGCTTTCTTT. The rearrangement links TRBV19 to TRBJ1-1; weak D call: TRBD1 (5 bases). The germline V gene encodes CDR1 LNHDA and CDR2 SQIVND (reference sequence). The CDR3 extends over 13 amino acids. V was trimmed by 6 bases and J by 1 base, leaving 9 bases between them.

This clone was recorded once. The V and J genes are TRBV1 and TRBJ2-7; the table's TRBD2 call for D was not verified on the DNA. TRBV1 is described as a pseudogene. The CDR3 covers 15 residues. CDR3 sequence: CTSSPSPGGLDEQYF. CDR3 nucleotide sequence: TGCACCAGCAGCCCTTCCCCGGGGGGGCTCGACGAGCAGTACTTC.

The chain combines TRBV19 with TRBJ1-5, with 9 bases lining up with TRBD1. Unmatched junction bases numbered 4, after V lost 5 bases and J lost 5 bases. Germline lookup yields CDR1 LNHDA and CDR2 SQIVND (reference sequence). This CDR3 spans 14 amino acids. CDR3 loop: CASSEDRGDQPQHF. The CDR3 coding sequence is TGTGCCAGTAGTGAGGACAGGGGAGATCAGCCCCAGCATTTT.

The gene calls are TRBV19 and TRBJ1-1; the D gene is possibly TRBD1 (5 bases). Germline CDR1 and CDR2: LNHDA and SQIVND (reference sequence). The CDR3 has 15 residues. Trimming stripped 5 bases from V and 0 bases from J, with 13 bases between. The CDR3 sequence: CASSSRTRLNTEAFF. Here the CDR3 DNA reads TGTGCCAGTAGTTCACGGACACGCTTGAACACTGAAGCTTTCTTT.

V usage is TRBV5-1 and J usage is TRBJ1-6; 11 positions match TRBD1. V lost 4 bases and J lost 9; bases outside the gene matches: 6. This CDR3 has 15 amino acids. Germline V CDR1 and CDR2: SGHRS, YFSETQ. The CDR3 reads CASSAGQGASSPLHF. CDR3 nucleotides: TGCGCCAGCAGCGCCGGACAGGGGGCGAGTTCACCCCTCCACTTT.

This sequence joins TRBV5-6 and TRBJ1-1; TRBD1 matches 8 bases. Germline CDR1 is SGHDT and CDR2 is YYEEEE. J gave up 7 bases and V 0 bases, and 5 bases lay outside the gene matches. The CDR3 covers 14 residues. Here the CDR3 reads CASSLGTGFFEAFF. The CDR3 DNA sequence: TGTGCCAGCAGCTTGGGGACAGGGTTCTTTGAAGCTTTCTTT.

The chain joins TRBV7-6 to TRBJ1-2; D might be TRBD1 (5 bases). Germline V gene data show CDR1 as SGHVS and CDR2 as FNYEAQ. This CDR3 spans 13 amino acids. V was trimmed by 8 bases and J by 4 bases, leaving 14 bases between them. Here the CDR3 DNA reads TGTGCCAGCGGACCACCAGACAGCTATGGCTACACCTTC. This encodes CASGPPDSYGYTF.

This clone was seen only once. This clone may be a read error of a much larger clone one base away. V usage is TRBV11-2 and J usage is TRBJ2-3; TRBD2 matches 8 bases. V lost 3 bases, J lost 1 base, and 0 bases stayed unmatched. The CDR3 runs to 14 residues. Germline V gene lookup returns CDR1 SGHAT and CDR2 FQNNGV. The CDR3 protein is CASSFSGGTDTQYF. DNA of the CDR3: TGTGCCAGCAGCTTTAGCGGGGGCACAGATACGCAGTATTTT.

V is TRBV9 and J is TRBJ1-3; D unresolved. CDR3 length: 16 amino acids. Germline loops: CDR1 SGDLS, CDR2 YYNGEE. Trimming left V 1 base short and J 2 bases short, with 13 bases between. CDR3 nucleotide sequence: TGTGCCAGCAGCGTAATGTGGAGGGAAACTGGAAACACCATATATTTT. Amino acids: CASSVMWRETGNTIYF.

The chain is built from TRBV19 and TRBJ1-4; 9 nucleotides align to TRBD1. The CDR3 runs to 14 residues. Trimming took 7 bases from V and 6 from J; bases not matched to a gene: 6. Germline V gene data show CDR1 as LNHDA and CDR2 as SQIVND (reference sequence). The CDR3 sequence: CASTPTGGYEKLFF. Written as DNA, the CDR3 is TGTGCCAGTACCCCGACAGGGGGTTATGAAAAACTGTTTTTT. The full variable domain, rest sourced from reference TRBV19 and TRBJ1-4, is DGGITQSPKYLFRKEGQNVTLSCEQNLNHDAMYWYRQDPGQGLRLIYYSQIVNDFQKGDIAEGYSVSREKKESFPLTVTSAQKNPTAFYLCASTPTGGYEKLFFGSGTQLSVL.

Remarks on this clone: The sample holds other DNA sequences that translate to the same CDR3. This chain links TRBV5-1 with TRBJ1-2; maybe TRBD1 (5 bases). Per germline, CDR1 SGHRS and CDR2 YFSETQ. The CDR3 contains 14 residues. V lost 0 bases and J 2 bases, leaving 8 bases between the germline ends. In nucleotides, the CDR3 is TGCGCCAGCAGCTTGGGACAGCTAAACTATGGCTACACCTTC. It encodes CASSLGQLNYGYTF.

This chain connects TRBV29-1 to TRBJ1-1; weak D call: TRBD1 (6 bases). Trimming took 7 bases from V and 5 from J, leaving 20 bases between them. There are 14 residues in the CDR3. CDR1 is SQVTM, CDR2 ANQGSEA, per germline. This CDR3 reads CSGDRPNRDTEAFF. The DNA for the CDR3 is TGCAGCGGGGATCGTCCCAACAGGGATACTGAAGCTTTCTTT.

With regard to this clone: Other DNA sequences from this sample encode an identical CDR3 as well. This chain links TRBV6-6 with TRBJ2-7, with 8 bases lining up with TRBD1. The junction had 5 bases not matched to a gene; V was cut back by 6 bases and J by 1 base. This CDR3 is 14 amino acids long. Germline V gene sequence: CDR1 MNHNY, CDR2 SVGAGI (reference sequence). The CDR3 protein is CASRRGTGSYEQYF. CDR3 nucleotide sequence: TGTGCCAGCAGACGAGGGACAGGATCCTACGAGCAGTACTTC.

The chain couples TRBV30 to TRBJ2-5, with a tentative D call TRBD2 (5 bases). The germline gives CDR1 GTSNPN, CDR2 SVGIG (reference sequence). This CDR3 has 12 amino acids. The V end lost 2 bases, the J end lost 2 bases, and 6 bases lay between the germline ends. As DNA, the CDR3 is TGTGCCTGGAGTACGGGGCAAGAGACCCAGTACTTC. Its translation is CAWSTGQETQYF.

The chain has TRBV2 and TRBJ1-1; TRBD1 might be the D (6 bases). Between the trimmed V and J ends, which lost 5 bases and 0 bases, there was a span of 10 bases. Germline CDR1 SNHLY, CDR2 FYNNEI. The CDR3 runs 14 residues. The CDR3, as DNA: TGTGCCAGCAGTCCACAGGGACTGAACACTGAAGCTTTCTTT. Protein product: CASSPQGLNTEAFF. The full variable domain, in which reference TRBV2 and TRBJ1-1 provide the parts outside the CDR3, is EPEVTQTPSHQVTQMGQEVILRCVPISNHLYFYWYRQILGQKVEFLVSFYNNEISEKSEIFDDQFSVERPDGSNFTLKIRSTKLEDSAMYFCASSPQGLNTEAFFGQGTRLTVV.

The V and J genes are TRBV10-3 and TRBJ1-2; TRBD1 matches at 8 bases. This CDR3 has 14 amino acids. The germline CDR1 and CDR2 sequences are ENHRY and SYGVKD. V lost 7 bases to trimming and J lost 2 bases; unmatched junction nucleotides: 6. CDR3 DNA: TGTGCCATCAACGACAGGGGTTTAAACTATGGCTACACCTTC. This codes for CAINDRGLNYGYTF.

V and J are TRBV4-1 and TRBJ2-1; a possible D gene is TRBD2 (6 bases). The CDR3 runs 16 residues. Trimming cost V 5 bases and J 0 bases, with 14 bases left between them. CDR1 is MGHRA and CDR2 is YSYEKL in the germline V gene. This chain's CDR3 is CASSLAGGSSYNEQFF. In DNA, the CDR3 is TGCGCCAGCAGCTTGGCCGGAGGGAGCTCCTACAATGAGCAGTTCTTC.

The rearrangement joins TRBV30 to TRBJ2-5, with a weak D call TRBD2 (5 bases). The CDR3 totals 14 residues. Germline-derived CDR1 and CDR2 are GTSNPN and SVGIG (reference sequence). V was shortened by 4 bases and J by 4 bases, with 16 bases between the two germline ends. The CDR3: CAWNKEGTRETQYF. As DNA, the CDR3 is TGTGCCTGGAACAAAGAGGGAACCCGAGAGACCCAGTACTTC.

The sample holds one count of this clone. This chain connects TRBV18 to TRBJ1-5; D is possibly TRBD1 (5 bases). CDR1 and CDR2 (germline): KGHSH, LQKENI. The CDR3 loop spans 16 amino acids. Trimming cost V 4 bases and J 1 base, with 14 bases left between them. For the CDR3, the DNA is TGTGCCAGCTCACGATCGGGAGGGGCCAGCAATCAGCCCCAGCATTTT. Its protein is CASSRSGGASNQPQHF.

The genes are TRBV27 and TRBJ2-1; weak D call: TRBD2 (6 bases). Per the germline V gene, CDR1 is MNHEY and CDR2 is SMNVEV (reference sequence). This CDR3 has 13 residues. Trimming cost V 6 bases and J 0 bases, with 6 bases left between them. The CDR3: CASRGGSYNEQFF. DNA of the CDR3: TGTGCCAGCAGGGGGGGCTCCTACAATGAGCAGTTCTTC.

CDR3: CASTLAGGGDTQYF. As DNA, the CDR3 is TGTGCCAGCACCTTAGCGGGGGGCGGGGATACGCAGTATTTT. This chain joins TRBV2 and TRBJ2-3; the match to TRBD2 covers 10 bases. V trimming: 7 bases; J trimming: 6 bases; junction bases outside the gene matches: 7. The CDR3 is 14 amino acids. CDR1 SNHLY and CDR2 FYNNEI come from the germline V gene.

As regards this clone: This sample includes further DNA sequences coding for the same CDR3. This chain connects TRBV6-5 to TRBJ2-1; 7 nucleotides align to TRBD2. V shed 2 bases and J 0 bases; nucleotides not matched to a gene: 1. The germline V gene has CDR1 MNHEY and CDR2 SVGAGI. CDR3 length equals 15 residues. The DNA of the CDR3 is TGTGCCAGCAGTTACGGCGGGGGCTCCTACAATGAGCAGTTCTTC. The encoded protein is CASSYGGGSYNEQFF.

The rearrangement links TRBV9 to TRBJ1-6; TRBD1 aligns across 9 bases. The CDR3 is 15 residues long. Trimming took 5 bases from V and 4 from J; bases not matched to a gene: 4. Per the germline V gene, CDR1 is SGDLS and CDR2 is YYNGEE. The CDR3 region is CASRPGQGYNSPLHF. The CDR3, as DNA: TGTGCCAGCAGGCCCGGACAGGGGTATAATTCACCCCTCCACTTT.

This rearrangement joins TRBV28 to TRBJ2-7, with TRBD1 matching over 9 bases. V lost 6 bases and J lost 6; bases outside the gene matches: 12. The CDR3 is 15 residues long. CDR1 and CDR2 from the germline V gene are MDHEN and SYDVKM. The CDR3 reads CASSLPDRGMREQYF. The CDR3 nucleotides are TGTGCCAGCAGCCTCCCGGACAGGGGAATGCGCGAGCAGTACTTC.